The clone carrying this T cell receptor (beta chain) turned up a few times. The data derive from a study of identical twins. Each CDR3 protein gets one entry after TCRdb re-called the 5' RACE reads with MiXCR. Of around 340,000 distinct CDR3 sequences in the sample, roughly 9% were seen once. This CDR3 comprises 14 residues. Trimming shortened V by 4 bases and J by 5 bases, and 14 bases separated the two germline ends. The V call is TRBV12-3 or TRBV12-4, the J call TRBJ1-1; possible D gene TRBD1, 6 bases. The TCR originated in a woman aged 45-65 years in good health. Material for sequencing was naive T cells sorted from blood. The CDR3 sequence is CASSYRVWGTEAFF. CDR3 in DNA: TGTGCCAGCAGTTACAGGGTTTGGGGAACTGAAGCTTTCTTT.